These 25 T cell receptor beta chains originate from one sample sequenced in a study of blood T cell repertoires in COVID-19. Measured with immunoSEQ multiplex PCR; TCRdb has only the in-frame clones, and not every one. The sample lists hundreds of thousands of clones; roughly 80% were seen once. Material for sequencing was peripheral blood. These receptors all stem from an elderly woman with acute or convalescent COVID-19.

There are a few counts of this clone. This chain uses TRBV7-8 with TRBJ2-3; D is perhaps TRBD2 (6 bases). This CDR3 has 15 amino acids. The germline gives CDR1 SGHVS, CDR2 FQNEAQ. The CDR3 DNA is TGTGCAACCTTGGGGACGGGAGAACGCACAGATACGCAGTATTTT. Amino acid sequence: CATLGTGERTDTQYF.

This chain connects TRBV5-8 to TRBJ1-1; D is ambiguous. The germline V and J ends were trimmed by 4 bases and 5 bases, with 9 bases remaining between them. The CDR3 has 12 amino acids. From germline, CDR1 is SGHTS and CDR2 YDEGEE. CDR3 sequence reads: CASSLRRTEAFF. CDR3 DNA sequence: TGTGCCAGCAGCCTGCGGAGGACTGAAGCTTTCTTT.

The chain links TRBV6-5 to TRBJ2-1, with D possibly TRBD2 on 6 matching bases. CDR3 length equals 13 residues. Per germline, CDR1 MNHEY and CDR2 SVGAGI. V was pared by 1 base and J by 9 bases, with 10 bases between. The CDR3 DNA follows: TGTGCCAGCAGTTACTTCTTAGCGGTTGAGCAGTTCTTC. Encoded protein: CASSYFLAVEQFF.

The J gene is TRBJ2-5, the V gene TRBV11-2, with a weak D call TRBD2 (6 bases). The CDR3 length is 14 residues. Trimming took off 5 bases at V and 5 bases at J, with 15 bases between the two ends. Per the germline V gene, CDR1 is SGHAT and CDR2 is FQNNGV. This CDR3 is CASSRSTRIETQYF. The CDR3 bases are TGTGCCAGCAGCCGTTCGACTAGAATTGAGACCCAGTACTTC.

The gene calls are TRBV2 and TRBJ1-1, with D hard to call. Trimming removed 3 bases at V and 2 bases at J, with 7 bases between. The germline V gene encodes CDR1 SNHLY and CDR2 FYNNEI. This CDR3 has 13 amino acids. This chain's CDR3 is CASSEGFNTEAFF. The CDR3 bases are TGTGCCAGCAGTGAGGGCTTTAACACTGAAGCTTTCTTT.

CDR3 sequence: CASSERGSTDTQYF. The DNA for the CDR3 is TGTGCCAGCAGCGAGCGGGGAAGCACAGATACGCAGTATTTT. The V and J genes are TRBV28 and TRBJ2-3, with 7 nucleotides matching TRBD2. This CDR3 is built from 14 residues. The V and J ends lost 6 bases and 0 bases, in that order; junction bases with no gene match: 3. Germline loops: CDR1 MDHEN, CDR2 SYDVKM.

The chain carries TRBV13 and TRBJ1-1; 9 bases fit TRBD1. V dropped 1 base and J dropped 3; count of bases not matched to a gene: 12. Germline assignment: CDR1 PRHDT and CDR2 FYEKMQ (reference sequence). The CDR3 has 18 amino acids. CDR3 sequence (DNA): TGTGCCAGCAGCTTAGTGGTATATTTTGGGACAGGGCACACTGAAGCTTTCTTT. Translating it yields CASSLVVYFGTGHTEAFF.

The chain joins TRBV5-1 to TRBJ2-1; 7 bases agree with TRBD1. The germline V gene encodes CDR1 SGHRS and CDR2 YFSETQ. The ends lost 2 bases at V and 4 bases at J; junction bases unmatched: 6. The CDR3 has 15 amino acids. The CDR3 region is CASSFDRVPYNEQFF. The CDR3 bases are TGCGCCAGCAGCTTTGACAGGGTCCCATACAATGAGCAGTTCTTC.

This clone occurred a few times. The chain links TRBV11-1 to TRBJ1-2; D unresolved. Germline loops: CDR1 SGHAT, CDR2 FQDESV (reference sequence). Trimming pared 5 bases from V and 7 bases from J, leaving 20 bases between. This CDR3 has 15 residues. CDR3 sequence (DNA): TGTGCCAGCAGCACCTTAGGCGGACTCTCTGGTGGCTACACCTTC. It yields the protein CASSTLGGLSGGYTF.

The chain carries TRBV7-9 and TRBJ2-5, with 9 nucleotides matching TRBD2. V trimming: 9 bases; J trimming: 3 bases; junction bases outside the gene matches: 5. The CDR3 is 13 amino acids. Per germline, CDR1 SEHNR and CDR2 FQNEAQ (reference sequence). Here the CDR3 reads CASRLADKETQYF. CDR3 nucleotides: TGTGCCAGTCGACTAGCGGATAAAGAGACCCAGTACTTC.

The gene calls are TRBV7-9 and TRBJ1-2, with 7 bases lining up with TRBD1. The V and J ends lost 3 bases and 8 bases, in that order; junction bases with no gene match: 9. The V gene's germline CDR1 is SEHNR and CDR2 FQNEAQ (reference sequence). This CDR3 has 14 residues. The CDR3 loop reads CASSLGHRGEGYTF. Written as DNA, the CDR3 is TGTGCCAGCAGCTTGGGACACAGGGGAGAAGGCTACACCTTC.

CDR3: CASSLGLVGELFF. CDR3 bases: TGCGCCAGCAGCTTGGGACTAGTTGGGGAGCTGTTTTTT. This sequence joins TRBV5-1 and TRBJ2-2; D is perhaps TRBD2 (6 bases). The CDR3 loop spans 13 amino acids. CDR1 and CDR2 from the germline V gene are SGHRS and YFSETQ. The ends were cut back, 0 bases at V and 8 bases at J, with 8 bases in the middle.

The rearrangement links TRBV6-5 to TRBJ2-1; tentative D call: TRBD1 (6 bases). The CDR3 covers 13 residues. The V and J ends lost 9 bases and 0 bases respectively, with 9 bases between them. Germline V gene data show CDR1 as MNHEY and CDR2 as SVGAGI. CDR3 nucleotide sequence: TGTGCCAGTAAGACAGGCTCCTACAATGAGCAGTTCTTC. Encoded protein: CASKTGSYNEQFF.

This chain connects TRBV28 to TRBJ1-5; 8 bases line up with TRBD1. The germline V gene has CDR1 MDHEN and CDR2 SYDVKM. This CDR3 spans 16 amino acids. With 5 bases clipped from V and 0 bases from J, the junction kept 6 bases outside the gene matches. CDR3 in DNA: TGTGCCAGCAGTCCACTGGACAGGGTTAGCAATCAGCCCCAGCATTTT. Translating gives CASSPLDRVSNQPQHF.

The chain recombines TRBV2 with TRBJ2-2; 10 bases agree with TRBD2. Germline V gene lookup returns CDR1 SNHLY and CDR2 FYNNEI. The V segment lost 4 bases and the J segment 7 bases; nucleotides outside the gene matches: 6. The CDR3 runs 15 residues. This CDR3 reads CASSVATSGLGELFF. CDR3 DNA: TGTGCCAGCAGTGTGGCGACTAGCGGGCTCGGGGAGCTGTTTTTT. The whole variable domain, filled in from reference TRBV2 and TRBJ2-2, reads EPEVTQTPSHQVTQMGQEVILRCVPISNHLYFYWYRQILGQKVEFLVSFYNNEISEKSEIFDDQFSVERPDGSNFTLKIRSTKLEDSAMYFCASSVATSGLGELFFGEGSRLTVL.

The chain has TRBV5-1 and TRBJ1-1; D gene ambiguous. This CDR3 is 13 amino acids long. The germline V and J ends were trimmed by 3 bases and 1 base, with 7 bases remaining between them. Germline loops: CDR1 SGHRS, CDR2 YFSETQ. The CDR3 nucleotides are TGCGCCAGCAGCTGGGCAGAGAACACTGAAGCTTTCTTT. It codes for CASSWAENTEAFF.

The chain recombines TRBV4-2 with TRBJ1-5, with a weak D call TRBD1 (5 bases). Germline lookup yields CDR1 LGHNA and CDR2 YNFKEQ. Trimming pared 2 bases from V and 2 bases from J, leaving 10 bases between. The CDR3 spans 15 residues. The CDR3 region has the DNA TGTGCCAGCAGCCAACAGGGTCAAGGCAATCAGCCCCAGCATTTT. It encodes CASSQQGQGNQPQHF.

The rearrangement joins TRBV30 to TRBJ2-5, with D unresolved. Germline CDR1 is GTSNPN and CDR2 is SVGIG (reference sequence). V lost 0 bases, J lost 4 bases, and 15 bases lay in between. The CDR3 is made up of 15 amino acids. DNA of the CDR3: TGTGCCTGGAGTGTAGACTTCTTTTCGGGAGAGACCCAGTACTTC. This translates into CAWSVDFFSGETQYF.

CDR3 protein: CASSIVGLGFNEQFF. CDR3 sequence (DNA): TGTGCCAGTAGTATCGTGGGACTAGGGTTCAATGAGCAGTTCTTC. This sequence joins TRBV19 and TRBJ2-1; 8 nucleotides align to TRBD2. The CDR3 runs 15 residues. Germline V gene sequence: CDR1 LNHDA, CDR2 SQIVND (reference sequence). The J segment lost 6 bases and the V segment lost 3 bases, leaving 7 bases of the junction unmatched. The full variable domain, its missing parts supplied by reference TRBV19 and TRBJ2-1, is DGGITQSPKYLFRKEGQNVTLSCEQNLNHDAMYWYRQDPGQGLRLIYYSQIVNDFQKGDIAEGYSVSREKKESFPLTVTSAQKNPTAFYLCASSIVGLGFNEQFFGPGTRLTVL.

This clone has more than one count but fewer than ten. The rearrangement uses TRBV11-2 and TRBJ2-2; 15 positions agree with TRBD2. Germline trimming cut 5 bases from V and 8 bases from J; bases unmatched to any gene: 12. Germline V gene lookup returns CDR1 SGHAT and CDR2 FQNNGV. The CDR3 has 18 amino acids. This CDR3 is CASSPARPGTSGRGELFF. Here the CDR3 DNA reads TGTGCCAGCAGCCCCGCACGACCCGGGACTAGCGGGAGGGGGGAGCTGTTTTTT.

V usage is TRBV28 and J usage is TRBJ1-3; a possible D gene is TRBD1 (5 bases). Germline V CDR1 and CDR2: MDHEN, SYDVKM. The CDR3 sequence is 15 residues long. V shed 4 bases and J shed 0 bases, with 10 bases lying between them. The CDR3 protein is CASSSGDLSGNTIYF. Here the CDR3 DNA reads TGTGCCAGCAGTTCGGGGGACCTCTCTGGAAACACCATATATTTT.

The CDR3 is CASSLAGGTSGIYEQYF. CDR3 DNA: TGTGCCAGCAGCTTAGCCGGGGGGACTAGCGGGATCTACGAGCAGTACTTC. V usage is TRBV11-1 and J usage is TRBJ2-7; 13 bases fit TRBD2. The V gene end was trimmed by 0 bases and the J gene end by 3 bases; junction bases not matched to a gene: 5. The CDR3 length is 17 residues. From germline, CDR1 is SGHAT and CDR2 FQDESV (reference sequence).

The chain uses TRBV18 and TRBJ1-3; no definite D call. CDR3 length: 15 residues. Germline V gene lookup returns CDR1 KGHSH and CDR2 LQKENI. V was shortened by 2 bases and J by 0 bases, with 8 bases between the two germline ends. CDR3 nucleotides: TGTGCCAGCTCACCATTACTGAGCTCTGGAAACACCATATATTTT. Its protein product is CASSPLLSSGNTIYF.

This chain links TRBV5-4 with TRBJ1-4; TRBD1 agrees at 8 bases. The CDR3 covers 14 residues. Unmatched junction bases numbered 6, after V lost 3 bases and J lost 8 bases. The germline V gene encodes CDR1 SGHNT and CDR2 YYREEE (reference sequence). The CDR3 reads CASSSTGVREKLFF. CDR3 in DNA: TGTGCCAGCAGCTCGACAGGGGTTAGGGAAAAACTGTTTTTT.

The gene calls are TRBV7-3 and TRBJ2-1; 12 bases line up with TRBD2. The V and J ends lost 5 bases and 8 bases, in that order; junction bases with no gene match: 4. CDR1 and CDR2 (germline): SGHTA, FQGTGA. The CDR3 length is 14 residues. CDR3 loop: CASSLAGGTHEQFF. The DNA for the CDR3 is TGTGCCAGCAGCCTAGCGGGAGGGACGCATGAGCAGTTCTTC.